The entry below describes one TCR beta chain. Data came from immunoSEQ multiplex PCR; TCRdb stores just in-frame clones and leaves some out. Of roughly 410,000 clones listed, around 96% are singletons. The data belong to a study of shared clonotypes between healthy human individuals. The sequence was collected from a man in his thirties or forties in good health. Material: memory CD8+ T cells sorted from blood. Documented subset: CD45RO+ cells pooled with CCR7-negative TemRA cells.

CDR3 sequence: CAIWSGRAIETQYF. DNA for the CDR3: TGTGCCATCTGGTCCGGGAGGGCCATAGAGACCCAGTACTTC. This sequence joins TRBV10-3 and TRBJ2-5; 8 bases align to TRBD2. Germline values: CDR1 ENHRY, CDR2 SYGVKD. The CDR3 is made up of 14 amino acids. With V trimmed by 8 bases and J by 4 bases, 9 bases remained unmatched.